This T cell receptor (beta chain) was captured in a study of shared clonotypes between healthy human individuals. Study conclusions and caveats: Generally, naive subsets (rather than memory subsets) showed larger estimated richness. Rarefaction showed that sequencing of sorted subsets was incomplete (despite large depth). The represented genetic and exposure-history diversity was limited by the small number of donors.

Germline CDR1 reads SQVTM; CDR2 reads ANQGSEA. CDR3 length: 11 residues. The germline V and J ends were trimmed by 5 bases and 7 bases, with 11 bases remaining between them. Note on this clone: Its antigen is as yet unknown.

Method: immunoSEQ multiplex PCR; TCRdb's copy keeps in-frame clones and lacks some. The table includes some 2,100,000 clones, roughly 91% detected once. Naivety among CD8 cells was defined by CD45RO negativity and positive CCR7 selection, thereby excluding terminally differentiated effector memory CD45RA+ cells. Donors, without exception, were Caucasian adults residing in Nashville, Tennessee. The TCR comes from a man younger than 35 in good health. Some clones in this sample may be carry-over from other donors' samples. The chain has TRBV29-1 and TRBJ1-2, with no clear D. Sequenced material: naive CD8+ T cells from PBMCs. The CDR3: CSVSFEGGYTF. CDR3 DNA sequence: TGCAGCGTTTCATTTGAGGGTGGCTACACCTTC.